This is a list of T cell receptor beta chains from one sample in a study of T-cell memory formation after mild COVID-19. TCRdb re-called the 5' RACE reads through MiXCR, storing one row per CDR3 protein. The sample comprises more than 75,000 distinct CDR3 sequences, roughly 14% of which are singletons, and 25% to 35% rests with the top ten. The sequenced sample was PBMCs or a T cell subset sorted from them (not recorded which). The receptor source for this set is an adult woman who had mild COVID-19 (a few samples of this study predate the infection). Cell type and time point are not known. The CDR3 runs from the conserved cysteine through the conserved F or W. Fields, in order: V gene, J gene, CDR3 length, CDR3 protein.

TRBV4-3,TRBJ2-2,19,CASSPGLAGVLGNTGELFF
TRBV24-1,TRBJ2-1,14,CATSSQDGASEQFF
TRBV27,TRBJ1-2,13,CASRTGTGFGYTF
TRBV7-9,TRBJ2-1,15,CASSPVPSGYNEQFF
TRBV27,TRBJ2-2,16,CASNLAGGVNTGELFF
TRBV20-1,TRBJ2-1,17,CSARDPTLSERENEQFF
TRBV25-1,TRBJ2-1,17,CASSEYGGGDSYNEQFF
TRBV7-8,TRBJ2-7,15,CASSLGASGSYEQYF
TRBV12-3/TRBV12-4,TRBJ1-5,13,CASKLPGNQPQHF
TRBV4-2,TRBJ2-7,15,CASSPETGTQYEQYF
TRBV29-1,TRBJ2-1,14,CSVDVGRGIYEQFF
TRBV21-1,TRBJ2-5,13,CASTRGRWETQYF
TRBV7-9,TRBJ1-6,17,CASSPVVEASYNSPLHF
TRBV5-1,TRBJ2-4,17,CASSLAEGVIAKNIQYF
TRBV7-9,TRBJ2-5,12,CASSPGPGTQYF